This T cell receptor (beta chain) came from a study of blood T cell repertoires in COVID-19. Whole-study context: T cells, B-cell-depleted T cells, or PBMCs provided the cDNA or gDNA that served as material.

TCRdb keeps only in-frame clones here, not all; method: immunoSEQ multiplex PCR. The sample includes around 290,000 clones, over 75% of them seen just once. Per the germline V gene, CDR1 is SGHTA and CDR2 is FQGNSA. This CDR3 has 14 residues. V was pared by 2 bases and J by 11 bases, with 18 bases between. This TCR was sampled from a woman between 45 and 60 years old who had recovered from COVID-19. V is TRBV7-2 and J is TRBJ1-1, with D perhaps TRBD1 (6 bases). Source material: peripheral blood. DNA for the CDR3: TGTGCCAGCAGCTTAATCGCAGGGGAGTCTTCGGCTTTCTTT. It translates to CASSLIAGESSAFF.